The source of this TCR beta chain is a study of Tregs in tolerant kidney transplant recipients. General study findings and limits: No direct test of biological reproducibility was done here. Tregs expanded with activated donor B cells seemed most donor-specific.

Unstimulated Tregs (CD4+CD25+CD127-) and CD4+CD25- non-Tregs were sorted from PBMCs. With regard to this clone: The antigen is undetermined.

Repertoires were generated with immunoSEQ multiplex PCR, while TCRdb's copy carries only in-frame clones and drops some. Of around 230,000 clones listed, roughly 80% are singletons. The CDR3 is 13 amino acids. V shed 6 bases and J 1 base; nucleotides not matched to a gene: 0. Per germline, CDR1 WSHSY and CDR2 SAAADI. The TCR originated in a human donor in good health. Sequences were obtained from CD4+ T cells from blood. This chain joins TRBV10-2 and TRBJ2-3; TRBD2 aligns across 8 bases. CDR3 sequence reads: CASRREGTDTQYF. The CDR3 DNA reads as TGCGCCAGCAGGCGGGAGGGCACAGATACGCAGTATTTT.